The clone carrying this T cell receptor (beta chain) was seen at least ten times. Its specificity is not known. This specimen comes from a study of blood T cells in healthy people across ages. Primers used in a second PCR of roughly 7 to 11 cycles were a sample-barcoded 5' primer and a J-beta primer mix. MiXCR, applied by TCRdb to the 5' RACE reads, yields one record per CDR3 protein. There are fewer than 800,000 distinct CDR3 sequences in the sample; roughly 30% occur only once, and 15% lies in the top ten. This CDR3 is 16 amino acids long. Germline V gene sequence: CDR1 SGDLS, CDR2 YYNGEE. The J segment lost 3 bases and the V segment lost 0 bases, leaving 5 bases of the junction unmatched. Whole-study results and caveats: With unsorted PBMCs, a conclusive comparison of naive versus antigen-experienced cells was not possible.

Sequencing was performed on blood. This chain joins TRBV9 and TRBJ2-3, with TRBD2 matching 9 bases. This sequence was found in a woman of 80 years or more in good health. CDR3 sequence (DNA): TGTGCCAGCAGCGTAGGAGTAGCGGGGGAAACAGATACGCAGTATTTT. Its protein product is CASSVGVAGETDTQYF. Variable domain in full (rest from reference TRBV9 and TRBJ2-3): DSGVTQTPKHLITATGQRVTLRCSPRSGDLSVYWYQQSLDQGLQFLIQYYNGEERAKGNILERFSAQQFPDLHSELNLSSLELGDSALYFCASSVGVAGETDTQYFGPGTRLTVL.